These 7 T cell receptor beta chains came from one sample sequenced in a study of T cell repertoires in cytomegalovirus infection (dated by TCRdb to about 2019). The data were produced on an Illumina HiSeq 1500. Using fastp trimming at Q25 and MiXCR clonotype assembly, TCRdb reanalyzed the public sequencing data and kept in-frame beta chains. Each CDR3 protein appears once, grouped with its most common genes and DNA. This sample has about 360,000 distinct CDR3 sequences in its table, and over 15% of those were observed once. The ten top clones hold 7.5% to 9.5% of the sample. The sample consisted of PBMCs. The receptors come from a human donor in good health (CMV status not recorded). Some clones in this sample may be carry-over from other donors' samples.

This clonotype has ten or more counts. This rearrangement joins TRBV7-2 to TRBJ1-3, with D uncertain. CDR1 and CDR2 (germline): SGHTA, FQGNSA. Trimming shortened V by 0 bases and J by 5 bases, and 8 bases separated the two germline ends. This CDR3 is 14 amino acids long. CDR3 in amino acids: CASSLALGRNTIYF. The CDR3 DNA follows: TGTGCCAGCAGCTTAGCCCTCGGGAGAAACACCATATATTTT.

This clonotype was detected many times. V gene TRBV14 combines with J gene TRBJ2-4; D call uncertain. Germline V gene lookup returns CDR1 SGHDN and CDR2 FVKESK. CDR3 length: 16 amino acids. Trimming shortened V by 6 bases and J by 1 base, and 16 bases separated the two germline ends. The chain's CDR3 is CASSPLTAPAKNIQYF. The CDR3 coding sequence is TGTGCCAGCAGTCCCCTGACCGCTCCTGCCAAAAACATTCAGTACTTC.

This clonotype was seen repeatedly, ten times or more. CDR3 nucleotides: TGCGCCAGCAGTGGGAGTGGAGGGACCCAGTACTTC. This sequence encodes CASSGSGGTQYF. The chain links TRBV10-2 to TRBJ2-5; D is perhaps TRBD2 (5 bases). Germline V gene lookup returns CDR1 WSHSY and CDR2 SAAADI. Trimming shortened V by 4 bases and J by 7 bases, and 10 bases separated the two germline ends. CDR3 length: 12 amino acids.

This chain uses TRBV10-2 with TRBJ1-1; D gene uncertain. In germline, CDR1 is WSHSY, CDR2 SAAADI. The CDR3 covers 12 residues. Trimming took off 8 bases at V and 8 bases at J, with 15 bases between the two ends. DNA of the CDR3: TGCGCCAGCGCTTTACAGACTCAAGAAGCTTTCTTT. Protein product: CASALQTQEAFF.

The genes are TRBV15 and TRBJ2-3; 9 bases agree with TRBD2. The CDR3 totals 16 residues. CDR1 and CDR2 from the germline V gene are LNHNV and YYDKDF (reference sequence). V was clipped by 0 bases and J by 6 bases; unmatched bases: 7. CDR3 residues: CATSREAAGGTDTQYF. The CDR3 region has the DNA TGTGCCACCAGCAGAGAGGCGGCGGGGGGGACGGATACGCAGTATTTT.

This clonotype was seen repeatedly, ten times or more. The rearrangement uses TRBV7-2 and TRBJ2-2; TRBD2 might be the D (5 bases). CDR1 is SGHTA, CDR2 FQGNSA, per germline. V lost 5 bases and J lost 0, with 10 bases in between. The CDR3 covers 15 residues. CDR3 sequence reads: CASSPWGANTGELFF. The DNA for the CDR3 is TGTGCCAGCAGCCCCTGGGGAGCGAACACCGGGGAGCTGTTTTTT.

This clonotype was detected only a few times. The chain recombines TRBV4-1 with TRBJ2-5, with no clear D. The CDR3 has 13 amino acids. The V end lost 1 base, the J end lost 4 bases, and 7 bases lay between the germline ends. The germline V gene has CDR1 MGHRA and CDR2 YSYEKL. The CDR3 loop reads CASSQVELETQYF. For the CDR3, the DNA is TGCGCCAGCAGCCAAGTGGAGTTAGAGACCCAGTACTTC.